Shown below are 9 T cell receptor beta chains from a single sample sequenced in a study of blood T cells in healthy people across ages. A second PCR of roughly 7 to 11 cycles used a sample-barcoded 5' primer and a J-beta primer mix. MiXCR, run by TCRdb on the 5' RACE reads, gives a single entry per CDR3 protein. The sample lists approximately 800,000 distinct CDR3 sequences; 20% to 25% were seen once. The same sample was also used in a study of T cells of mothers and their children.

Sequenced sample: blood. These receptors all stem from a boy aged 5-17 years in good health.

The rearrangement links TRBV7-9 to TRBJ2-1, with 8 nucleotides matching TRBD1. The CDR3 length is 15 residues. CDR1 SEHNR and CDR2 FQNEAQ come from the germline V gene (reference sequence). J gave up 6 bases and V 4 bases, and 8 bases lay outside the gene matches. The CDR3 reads CASSSLSTGGNEQFF. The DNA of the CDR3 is TGTGCCAGCAGCTCGTTATCTACAGGGGGCAATGAGCAGTTCTTC.

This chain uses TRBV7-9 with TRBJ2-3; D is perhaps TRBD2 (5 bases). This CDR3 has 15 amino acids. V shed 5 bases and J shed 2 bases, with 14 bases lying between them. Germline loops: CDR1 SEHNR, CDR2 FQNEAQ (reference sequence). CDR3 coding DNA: TGTGCCAGCAGCATAATGAGGGAAACCACAGATACGCAGTATTTT. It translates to CASSIMRETTDTQYF.

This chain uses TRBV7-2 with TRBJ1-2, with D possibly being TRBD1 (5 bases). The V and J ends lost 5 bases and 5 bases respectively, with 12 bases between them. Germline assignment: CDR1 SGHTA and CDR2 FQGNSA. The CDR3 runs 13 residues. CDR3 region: CASSRGTDYGYTF. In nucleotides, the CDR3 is TGTGCCAGCAGCCGGGGGACGGATTATGGCTACACCTTC. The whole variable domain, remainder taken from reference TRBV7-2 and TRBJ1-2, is GAGVSQSPSNKVTEKGKDVELRCDPISGHTALYWYRQSLGQGLEFLIYFQGNSAPDKSGLPSDRFSAERTGGSVSTLTIQRTQQEDSAVYLCASSRGTDYGYTFGSGTRLTVV.

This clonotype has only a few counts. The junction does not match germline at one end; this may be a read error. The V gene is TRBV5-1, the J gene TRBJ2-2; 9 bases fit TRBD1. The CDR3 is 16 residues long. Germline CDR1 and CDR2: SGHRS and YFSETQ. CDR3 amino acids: CASSPDRDRVTGKLFF. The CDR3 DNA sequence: TGCGCCAGCAGCCCAGACAGGGACAGGGTTACCGGGAAGCTGTTTTTT.

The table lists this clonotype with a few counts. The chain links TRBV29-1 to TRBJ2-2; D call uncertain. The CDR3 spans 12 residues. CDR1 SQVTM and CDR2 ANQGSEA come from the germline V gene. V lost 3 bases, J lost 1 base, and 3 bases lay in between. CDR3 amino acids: CSVDLNTGELFF. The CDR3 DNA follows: TGCAGCGTTGATTTGAACACCGGGGAGCTGTTTTTT.

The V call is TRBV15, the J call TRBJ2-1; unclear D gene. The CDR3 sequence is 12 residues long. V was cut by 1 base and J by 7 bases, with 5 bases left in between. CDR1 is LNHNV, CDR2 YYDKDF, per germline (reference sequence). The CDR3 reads CATSRVENEQFF. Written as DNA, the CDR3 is TGTGCCACCAGCAGAGTGGAGAATGAGCAGTTCTTC.

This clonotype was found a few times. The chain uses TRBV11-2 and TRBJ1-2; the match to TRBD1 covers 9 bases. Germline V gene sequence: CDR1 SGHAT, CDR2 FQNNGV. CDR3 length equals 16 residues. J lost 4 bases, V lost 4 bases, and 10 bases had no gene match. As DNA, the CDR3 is TGTGCCAGCAGCTCGCTACAGGGGGCACCACCCTATGGCTACACCTTC. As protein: CASSSLQGAPPYGYTF.

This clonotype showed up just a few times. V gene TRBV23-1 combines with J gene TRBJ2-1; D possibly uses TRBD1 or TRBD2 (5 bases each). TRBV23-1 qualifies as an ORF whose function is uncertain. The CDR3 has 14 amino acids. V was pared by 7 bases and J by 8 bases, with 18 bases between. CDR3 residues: CASIWDGQVDEQFF. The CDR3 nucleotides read TGCGCCAGCATTTGGGACGGTCAAGTTGATGAGCAGTTCTTC.

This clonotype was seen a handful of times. The CDR3: CASSRTGGAGSPQHF. CDR3 sequence (DNA): TGTGCCAGCAGCCGGACCGGGGGCGCGGGATCGCCCCAGCATTTT. The chain uses TRBV3-1 and TRBJ1-5; TRBD1 is a possible D gene (6 bases). V was clipped by 4 bases and J by 9 bases, with 19 bases between them. This CDR3 has 15 amino acids. Germline lookup yields CDR1 LGHDT and CDR2 YNNKEL (reference sequence).